The present TCR beta chain was sequenced within a study of blood T cell repertoires in COVID-19. Study in general: PBMCs, B-cell-depleted T cells, or T cells provided the cDNA or gDNA that made up the material.

Profiled with immunoSEQ multiplex PCR; TCRdb holds only in-frame clones, not every one. Of 250,000 to 400,000 clones listed, roughly nine tenths are singletons. Seattle patients were enrolled during active infection and followed longitudinally. This CDR3 spans 15 amino acids. Trimming removed 3 bases from V and 4 bases from J, with 16 bases in between. Germline V gene data show CDR1 as SGDLS and CDR2 as YYNGEE. Input material: peripheral blood. This TCR was recovered from a woman younger than 45 with COVID-19, enrolled during active disease. The chain links TRBV9 to TRBJ1-2; a possible D gene is TRBD1 (6 bases). The CDR3 reads CASSGRGAETYGYTF. The CDR3 DNA reads as TGTGCCAGCAGCGGGCGGGGGGCCGAAACCTATGGCTACACCTTC.